This TCR beta chain was observed in a study of OX40 agonist ivuxolimab in advanced cancers. Looking at the study overall: Every 2 weeks, ivuxolimab was infused into the patients intravenously at between 0.01 and 10 mg/kg. Age averaged around 58 years (range roughly 23 to 85), and 80% to 90% were male. Of the patients, three showed partial responses, one with hepatocellular carcinoma and two with cutaneous melanoma.

Sequenced by immunoSEQ multiplex PCR; TCRdb stores in-frame clones only, minus some. The repertoire includes 40,000 to 45,000 clones, 85% to 95% of them detected once, and 13% to 15% sits in the top ten. For this clone: Its antigen is not known.

This CDR3 has 15 amino acids. The germline CDR1 and CDR2 sequences are SEHNR and FQNEAQ (reference sequence). Trimming removed 4 bases from V and 8 bases from J; junction bases left unmatched: 9. Study-wide points: The CD4+ and CD8+ T cells in the blood had expanded clonally by week 6 at 0.1 to 3.0 mg/kg.

This sequence was found in an adult with an advanced solid tumor such as melanoma, head and neck, liver or kidney cancer. This chain links TRBV7-9 with TRBJ1-4; 8 bases line up with TRBD1. Material: CD4+ or CD8+ T cells sorted from blood, obtained in a trial of the OX40 agonist ivuxolimab. The CDR3 DNA sequence: TGTGCCAGCAGCTCCGACAGGGGTGTACGGGAAAAACTGTTTTTT. It codes for CASSSDRGVREKLFF.